The rows below give T cell receptor beta chains drawn from one sample of a study of cytomegalovirus exposure and HLA in healthy donors. The method was immunoSEQ multiplex PCR; TCRdb's version includes in-frame clones alone and lacks a portion of them. The sample has 150,000 or so clones; about three quarters are singletons. Sequencing used PBMCs. These receptors were obtained from a man aged 18 to 35 in good health and CMV-seropositive. CDR3s include the opening cysteine and the closing phenylalanine or tryptophan.

V: TRBV9; CDR3: CASSVEDSLGYGYTF
V: TRBV28; CDR3: CASSFRLRDSGNTIYF
V: TRBV11-2; CDR3: CASSRRGTEAFF
V: TRBV27; CDR3: CASKLQVNTEAFF
V: TRBV5-1; CDR3: CASSLGYGAGGDGYTF
V: TRBV10-3; CDR3: CAISTGQGGNQPQHF
V: TRBV7-3; CDR3: CASSAEGRGGTDTQYF
V: TRBV4-1; CDR3: CASSQDPRLAAQYF
V: TRBV4-2; CDR3: CASSPSLAGAVNEQFF
V: TRBV25-1; CDR3: CASSGRLAGGDEQFF
V: TRBV15; CDR3: CATSSQTGSTDTQYF
V: TRBV6-5; CDR3: CASSYLSGYGYTF
V: TRBV5-4; CDR3: CASSLAGGDEAFF
V: TRBV7-2; CDR3: CASSLSLAGVTGELFF
V: TRBV29-1; CDR3: CSVEDRGQNTEAFF
V: TRBV6-1; CDR3: CASSEAGGGQETQYF
V: TRBV19; CDR3: CASSRGQGASGNQPQHF
V: TRBV11-3; CDR3: CASSPTSGGNNEQFF
V: TRBV7-2; CDR3: CASSPRVTRGLRYTEAFF
V: TRBV5-1; CDR3: CATRQDSSGNTIYF
V: TRBV6-5; CDR3: CASKTGFDQPQHF
V: TRBV15; CDR3: CATSPRTIVNYGYTF
V: TRBV5-1; CDR3: CASSLVPVSYSNQPQHF
V: TRBV29-1; CDR3: CSVEVGTEQFF
V: TRBV28; CDR3: CASSLSGRGLGANVLTF
V: TRBV10-2; CDR3: CASSERGNTEAFF
V: TRBV11-2; CDR3: CASSLERTGEAFF
V: TRBV6-5; CDR3: CASSKQGPANYGYTF
V: TRBV6-1; CDR3: CASTTGGEFSPLHF
V: TRBV4-1; CDR3: CASSWTPNTGELFF
V: TRBV18; CDR3: CASSPPSQLAEAFF
V: TRBV30; CDR3: CAWTPQGTSGNTIYF
V: TRBV2; CDR3: CATYSLLNTEAFF
V: TRBV30; CDR3: CAWSSAVGDYGYTF
V: TRBV7-9; CDR3: CAGCHFRGGSTDTQYF
V: TRBV5-6; CDR3: CASSLELAGYNEQFF
V: TRBV2; CDR3: CASSERGSNSPLHF
V: TRBV2; CDR3: CASSWGTSGSGADTQYF
V: TRBV5-8; CDR3: CASSLGLREQFF
V: TRBV11-3; CDR3: CASSERGGDRRPLHF
V: TRBV5-4; CDR3: CASIKDPGSTEAFF
V: TRBV5-6; CDR3: CASSLGYGGRTEAFF
V: TRBV19; CDR3: CASSIMAGATEAFF
V: TRBV6-4; CDR3: CASSGQAYNEQFF
V: TRBV28; CDR3: CASTRGLNTEAFF
V: TRBV10-3; CDR3: CAIRDRDRGDQPQHF
V: TRBV4-1; CDR3: CASSLTGGRPTEAFF
V: TRBV19; CDR3: CASREPSSGNTIYF
V: TRBV5-1; CDR3: CASSYDGGNTEAFF
V: TRBV2; CDR3: CASKRTGHNTEAFF
V: TRBV5-6; CDR3: CASSLGLAGFTDTQYF
V: TRBV13; CDR3: CASSLNRVEAFF